These 15 T cell receptor beta chains were all obtained from the same sample, sequenced in a study of T cell responses to AZD1222 COVID-19 vaccine. Repertoires were generated with immunoSEQ multiplex PCR, while TCRdb's copy carries only in-frame clones and drops some. There are 120,000 or so clones in the sample; roughly 88% occur only once, and about 26% lies in the top ten. Sample: peripheral blood, taken 28 days after the second AZD1222 dose. The receptors were gathered from an adult who received the AZD1222 COVID-19 vaccine.

The gene calls are TRBV10-3 and TRBJ2-7; D is undetermined. The V end was cut by 4 bases, the J end by 6 bases, with 10 bases between. The CDR3 loop spans 12 amino acids. Germline values: CDR1 ENHRY, CDR2 SYGVKD. The CDR3 coding sequence is TGTGCCATCAGTGCGGAGTTTGGCGAGCAGTACTTC. Translated: CAISAEFGEQYF.

The V gene is TRBV28, the J gene TRBJ1-6; D is unclear. Looked up from germline, CDR1 is MDHEN and CDR2 is SYDVKM. V dropped 2 bases and J dropped 9 bases, with 5 bases sitting between them. This CDR3 has 12 amino acids. The CDR3, as DNA: TGTGCCAGCAGTTTAGTTGGTTCACCCCTCCACTTT. Encoded protein: CASSLVGSPLHF.

The CDR3 nucleotides are TGTGCCAGCACCCGCGACAGTTATAGCAATCAGCCCCAGCATTTT. It encodes CASTRDSYSNQPQHF. V is TRBV2 and J is TRBJ1-5, with a tentative D call TRBD1 (5 bases). The CDR3 is 15 amino acids. Looked up from germline, CDR1 is SNHLY and CDR2 is FYNNEI. V lost 7 bases and J lost 0, with 13 bases in between.

The chain has TRBV7-9 and TRBJ1-2; no firm D call. Germline CDR1 reads SEHNR; CDR2 reads FQNEAQ (reference sequence). V lost 1 base and J 8 bases, leaving 8 bases between the germline ends. This CDR3 spans 12 amino acids. In nucleotides, the CDR3 is TGTGCCAGCAGCTTAGAGACCGGAGGCTACACCTTC. Encoded protein: CASSLETGGYTF.

The CDR3 DNA sequence: TGTGCCAGCAGCTTACAGGGTGAAGCTTTCTTT. Translation: CASSLQGEAFF. The chain is built from TRBV7-9 and TRBJ1-1; weak D call: TRBD1 (5 bases). Trimming shortened V by 2 bases and J by 7 bases, and 5 bases separated the two germline ends. CDR1 is SEHNR, CDR2 FQNEAQ, per germline (reference sequence). CDR3 length: 11 residues.

CDR3 coding DNA: TGTGCCAGCAGCGGGGACAGGGAAACAGATACGCAGTATTTT. It specifies CASSGDRETDTQYF. The chain is built from TRBV6-5 and TRBJ2-3; 9 nucleotides line up with TRBD1. V gave up 6 bases and J gave up 3 bases; unmatched junction bases: 4. The CDR3 is 14 residues long. The germline gives CDR1 MNHEY, CDR2 SVGAGI.

The chain has TRBV4-3 and TRBJ1-3; the D gene is possibly TRBD1 (5 bases). Looked up from germline, CDR1 is LGHNA and CDR2 is YSLEER. The CDR3 contains 18 residues. V was pared by 0 bases and J by 3 bases, with 18 bases between. This CDR3 is CASSQEISLEGLGNTIYF. CDR3 nucleotides: TGCGCCAGCAGCCAAGAGATAAGTTTGGAGGGGCTTGGAAACACCATATATTTT.

V usage is TRBV5-1 and J usage is TRBJ1-4, with unresolved D. CDR3 size: 14 residues. Germline loops: CDR1 SGHRS, CDR2 YFSETQ. The V end was cut by 1 base, the J end by 7 bases, with 11 bases between. The CDR3 nucleotides are TGCGCCAGCAGCTTGATGCACGGCTCTGAAAAACTGTTTTTT. Residues: CASSLMHGSEKLFF.

The V gene is TRBV4-1, the J gene TRBJ2-2, with TRBD1 identical over 9 bases. CDR3 length: 16 residues. V was pared by 4 bases and J by 1 base, with 4 bases of the junction left unmatched. Per the germline V gene, CDR1 is MGHRA and CDR2 is YSYEKL. The CDR3 here is CASSRLGQGNTGELFF. The CDR3 DNA is TGCGCCAGCAGCCGCCTGGGACAGGGGAACACCGGGGAGCTGTTTTTT.

CDR3 DNA: TGCGCCAGCAGCTTGTCGGGACAGGGGGCGGTTAGGAGCTCCTACGAGCAGTACTTC. This sequence encodes CASSLSGQGAVRSSYEQYF. The gene calls are TRBV5-1 and TRBJ2-7, with TRBD1 identical over 12 bases. Looked up from germline, CDR1 is SGHRS and CDR2 is YFSETQ. The CDR3 extends over 19 amino acids. V lost 1 base, J lost 0 bases, and 11 bases stayed unmatched.

V usage is TRBV27 and J usage is TRBJ1-6; D is unresolved. V was pared by 0 bases and J by 10 bases, with 13 bases between. The CDR3 totals 15 residues. The germline gives CDR1 MNHEY, CDR2 SMNVEV (reference sequence). The CDR3 sequence is CASSLSAVGLSPLHF. The DNA for the CDR3 is TGTGCCAGCAGTTTATCTGCGGTGGGGTTGTCACCCCTCCACTTT.

The chain has TRBV12-5 and TRBJ2-2; either TRBD1 or TRBD2 may fit D (5 bases each). Germline CDR1 LGHNT, CDR2 FRNRAP. The V and J ends lost 2 bases and 0 bases respectively, with 13 bases between them. This CDR3 has 17 amino acids. The CDR3 reads CASGLSSGTTNTGELFF. CDR3 nucleotide sequence: TGTGCTAGTGGTTTGTCATCCGGGACGACGAACACCGGGGAGCTGTTTTTT.

This clone was seen more than once but under ten times. V gene TRBV27 combines with J gene TRBJ1-4; 10 nucleotides align to TRBD1. Germline CDR1 and CDR2: MNHEY and SMNVEV (reference sequence). The junction had 8 bases not matched to a gene; V was cut back by 6 bases and J by 1 base. This CDR3 has 17 amino acids. The CDR3 reads CASRTGTGVGTNEKLFF. The CDR3 DNA sequence: TGTGCCAGCAGAACCGGGACAGGGGTTGGAACTAATGAAAAACTGTTTTTT.

CDR3 in DNA: TGTGCCAGCAGAATGCGGGGGATTAGCACAGATACGCAGTATTTT. This codes for CASRMRGISTDTQYF. The rearrangement uses TRBV27 and TRBJ2-3, with 7 positions matching TRBD2. Germline assignment: CDR1 MNHEY and CDR2 SMNVEV (reference sequence). With 6 bases clipped from V and 0 bases from J, the junction kept 6 bases outside the gene matches. This CDR3 has 15 amino acids.

J is TRBJ1-2 and V is TRBV7-8; 7 nucleotides line up with TRBD1. CDR1 and CDR2 (germline): SGHVS, FQNEAQ. The trim removed 5 bases at V and 4 bases at J, leaving 4 bases unmatched. CDR3 size: 13 residues. The CDR3 sequence is CASSDRVGYGYTF. CDR3 DNA: TGTGCCAGCAGCGACAGGGTGGGCTATGGCTACACCTTC.